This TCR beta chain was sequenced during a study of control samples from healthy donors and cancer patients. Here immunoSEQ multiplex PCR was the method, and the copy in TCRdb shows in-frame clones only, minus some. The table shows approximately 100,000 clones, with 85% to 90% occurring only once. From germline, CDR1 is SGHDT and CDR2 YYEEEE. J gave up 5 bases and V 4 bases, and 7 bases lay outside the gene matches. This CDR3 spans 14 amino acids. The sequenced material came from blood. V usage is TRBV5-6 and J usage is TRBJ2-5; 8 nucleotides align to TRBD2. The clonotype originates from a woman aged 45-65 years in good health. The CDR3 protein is CASSARGGHETQYF. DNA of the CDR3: TGTGCCAGCAGCGCACGGGGGGGCCACGAGACCCAGTACTTC.